The 23 T cell receptor beta chains given below trace back to one sample, sequenced in a study of T cells after yellow fever vaccination. TCRdb reanalysed the 5' RACE reads using MiXCR and keeps one entry per CDR3 protein. Counted here are 450,000 to 600,000 distinct CDR3 sequences, approximately 13% occurring once; the ten biggest clones make up 11% to 15%. The sample in question was PBMCs, obtained on the day of the yellow fever booster vaccination. These receptors were taken from a man aged 25-45 years who received the YFV17D yellow fever vaccine.

CDR3 sequence: CAISERAGALSSYNEQFF. For the CDR3, the DNA is TGTGCCATCAGTGAGAGAGCGGGAGCCCTAAGCTCCTACAATGAGCAGTTCTTC. This chain joins TRBV10-3 and TRBJ2-1; 8 bases are a match to TRBD2. CDR1 is ENHRY, CDR2 SYGVKD, per germline. This CDR3 has 18 residues. Germline trimming cut 2 bases from V and 0 bases from J; bases unmatched to any gene: 9.

This clonotype occurred a few times. This chain uses TRBV5-1 with TRBJ2-1; perhaps TRBD2 as D (6 bases). Germline V gene lookup returns CDR1 SGHRS and CDR2 YFSETQ. V lost 4 bases and J lost 6, with 11 bases in between. CDR3 size: 13 residues. The CDR3 sequence is CASSHGLPNEQFF. In DNA form, the CDR3 reads TGCGCCAGCAGCCATGGACTACCCAATGAGCAGTTCTTC.

A few counts support this clonotype. The genes are TRBV5-1 and TRBJ2-3, with no clear D. V was cut by 4 bases and J by 6 bases, with 15 bases left in between. CDR1 and CDR2 from the germline V gene are SGHRS and YFSETQ. The CDR3 runs 14 residues. CDR3 in DNA: TGCGCCAGCAGCACCTCCTTTAGTGGGGATACGCAGTATTTT. Translation gives CASSTSFSGDTQYF.

This clonotype was counted ten times or more. The rearrangement uses TRBV27 and TRBJ2-1, with D possibly TRBD2 on 7 matching bases. Germline CDR1 is MNHEY and CDR2 is SMNVEV (reference sequence). The CDR3 runs 12 residues. V lost 6 bases, J lost 14 bases, and 17 bases lay in between. The chain's CDR3 is CASSPMGGGEFF. DNA of the CDR3: TGTGCCAGCAGCCCTATGGGAGGGGGGGAGTTCTTC.

The chain joins TRBV30 to TRBJ1-2; D gene uncertain. This CDR3 region has 15 residues. V lost 0 bases and J 3 bases, leaving 14 bases between the germline ends. CDR1 GTSNPN and CDR2 SVGIG come from the germline V gene (reference sequence). The CDR3 nucleotides read TGTGCCTGGAGTGTAGTCTGGACCGGTCACTATGGCTACACCTTC. This encodes CAWSVVWTGHYGYTF.

This clonotype was counted a single time. The CDR3 protein is CAWSVGGPNQPQHF. DNA of the CDR3: TGTGCCTGGAGTGTAGGGGGCCCCAATCAGCCCCAGCATTTT. The J gene is TRBJ1-5, the V gene TRBV30; TRBD1 matches at 7 bases. The CDR3 sequence is 14 residues long. The V and J ends lost 0 bases and 3 bases, in that order; junction bases with no gene match: 2. Germline CDR1 and CDR2: GTSNPN and SVGIG (reference sequence).

This clonotype was seen more than once but under ten times. V gene TRBV3-1 combines with J gene TRBJ2-7; tentatively, D is TRBD2 (6 bases). The CDR3 length is 13 residues. V was clipped by 0 bases and J by 7 bases, with 10 bases between them. The germline CDR1 and CDR2 sequences are LGHDT and YNNKEL (reference sequence). For the CDR3, the DNA is TGTGCCAGCAGCCAAGATGGGGCGGGAGAGCAGTACTTC. Its translation is CASSQDGAGEQYF.

This clonotype was found many times. CDR3 residues: CASSLGPDEQFF. The CDR3 bases are TGTGCCAGCAGTTTAGGCCCCGATGAGCAGTTCTTC. The rearrangement links TRBV27 to TRBJ2-1; D unresolved. From germline, CDR1 is MNHEY and CDR2 SMNVEV (reference sequence). The CDR3 extends over 12 amino acids. Between the trimmed V and J ends, which lost 2 bases and 8 bases, there was a span of 7 bases.

The chain links TRBV27 to TRBJ2-7; D gene unclear. The CDR3 covers 14 residues. CDR1 MNHEY and CDR2 SMNVEV come from the germline V gene (reference sequence). The V end lost 2 bases, the J end lost 4 bases, and 12 bases lay between the germline ends. The CDR3 sequence: CASSLRGALYEQYF. In DNA, the CDR3 is TGTGCCAGCAGTTTAAGAGGAGCCCTTTACGAGCAGTACTTC.

This clonotype was found a few times. The V gene is TRBV6-5, the J gene TRBJ2-3, with D uncertain. V was pared by 0 bases and J by 4 bases, with 8 bases between. The CDR3 spans 14 residues. Germline V CDR1 and CDR2: MNHEY, SVGAGI. This CDR3 is CASSYSKAPDTQYF. In nucleotides, the CDR3 is TGTGCCAGCAGTTACTCTAAGGCCCCAGATACGCAGTATTTT.

This clonotype was counted only a few times. The chain recombines TRBV7-2 with TRBJ2-5; D unclear. V was clipped by 0 bases and J by 1 base, with 9 bases between them. The CDR3 contains 15 residues. Per the germline V gene, CDR1 is SGHTA and CDR2 is FQGNSA. In DNA, the CDR3 is TGTGCCAGCAGCTTAGCGTCGGCAGCCCAAGAGACCCAGTACTTC. Translating it yields CASSLASAAQETQYF.

A few counts support this clonotype. The V and J genes are TRBV27 and TRBJ2-3, with TRBD1 identical over 8 bases. The CDR3 is made up of 14 amino acids. J was trimmed by 2 bases and V by 6 bases; bases with no gene match: 4. Germline V gives CDR1 MNHEY, CDR2 SMNVEV (reference sequence). The CDR3 DNA is TGTGCCAGCAGCAGGACAGGGACCACAGATACGCAGTATTTT. It translates to CASSRTGTTDTQYF.

With respect to this clonotype: At one end the junction does not follow the germline gene, possibly because of a read error. V gene TRBV7-9 combines with J gene TRBJ2-3, with 9 bases lining up with TRBD1. The CDR3 has 12 amino acids. Germline V lookup: CDR1 SEHNR, CDR2 FQNEAQ (reference sequence). The CDR3 spells CASSGDRDREDF. CDR3 nucleotides: TGTGCCAGCAGCGGGGACCGGGACAGGGAGGATTTT.

The V call is TRBV5-1, the J call TRBJ2-2, with D possibly matching TRBD1 (6 bases). Germline V gene lookup returns CDR1 SGHRS and CDR2 YFSETQ. Trimming took off 4 bases at V and 3 bases at J, with 16 bases between the two ends. CDR3 length: 16 residues. The chain's CDR3 is CASSIQGTADTGELFF. The CDR3 nucleotides read TGCGCCAGCAGCATACAGGGAACGGCGGACACCGGGGAGCTGTTTTTT. Full variable domain (remainder filled in from reference TRBV5-1 and TRBJ2-2): KAGVTQTPRYLIKTRGQQVTLSCSPISGHRSVSWYQQTPGQGLQFLFEYFSETQRNKGNFPGRFSGRQFSNSRSEMNVSTLELGDSALYLCASSIQGTADTGELFFGEGSRLTVL.

The rearrangement joins TRBV19 to TRBJ2-5, with 12 bases aligning to TRBD1. V lost 7 bases to trimming and J lost 5 bases; unmatched junction nucleotides: 5. In germline, CDR1 is LNHDA, CDR2 SQIVND (reference sequence). The CDR3 covers 14 residues. The CDR3 sequence: CASTGTGGGETQYF. CDR3 coding DNA: TGTGCCAGTACCGGGACAGGGGGCGGCGAGACCCAGTACTTC.

This clonotype was seen repeatedly, ten times or more. This sequence joins TRBV5-1 and TRBJ1-1, with D unresolved. Trimming stripped 1 base from V and 0 bases from J, with 10 bases between. Germline CDR1 and CDR2: SGHRS and YFSETQ. The CDR3 sequence is 15 residues long. CDR3 region: CASSLSTPMNTEAFF. The CDR3 DNA follows: TGCGCCAGCAGCTTGTCGACCCCTATGAACACTGAAGCTTTCTTT.

V gene TRBV2 combines with J gene TRBJ2-7, with 9 positions matching TRBD2. V lost 7 bases to trimming and J lost 2 bases; unmatched junction nucleotides: 6. CDR3 length: 14 amino acids. The germline V gene encodes CDR1 SNHLY and CDR2 FYNNEI. CDR3 bases: TGTGCCAGCATTAGACTAGCGGACCCCTACGAGCAGTACTTC. Translating it yields CASIRLADPYEQYF.

This clonotype was found a few times. The V call is TRBV6-4, the J call TRBJ2-3; D is possibly TRBD1 or TRBD2 (6 bases each). Trimming shortened V by 3 bases and J by 5 bases, and 12 bases separated the two germline ends. Germline lookup yields CDR1 MRHNA and CDR2 SNTAGT. The CDR3 is 14 residues long. The CDR3 region has the DNA TGTGCCAGCAGTGATCGGGGGCTGGTAGATACGCAGTATTTT. Translated, it gives CASSDRGLVDTQYF.

This clonotype was recorded a few times. J is TRBJ1-2 and V is TRBV20-1, with D unclear. Between the trimmed V and J ends, which lost 6 bases and 8 bases, there was a span of 10 bases. Per germline, CDR1 DFQATT and CDR2 SNEGSKA (reference sequence). The length of the CDR3 is 10 residues. The CDR3 is CSAQADGYTF. DNA of the CDR3: TGCAGTGCCCAGGCGGACGGCTACACCTTC.

CDR3 DNA sequence: TGTGCCAGCAAGCCTGTCGGGGCCGCCCTGAACACTGAAGCTTTCTTT. Its translation is CASKPVGAALNTEAFF. The chain couples TRBV3-1 to TRBJ1-1; the D gene is possibly TRBD1 (5 bases). The CDR3 runs 16 residues. Trimming took 7 bases from V and 0 from J, leaving 18 bases between them. Germline assignment: CDR1 LGHDT and CDR2 YNNKEL (reference sequence).

There are many counts of this clonotype. The gene calls are TRBV5-1 and TRBJ2-5; 8 nucleotides match TRBD1. Germline trimming cut 2 bases from V and 5 bases from J; bases unmatched to any gene: 5. Germline V gene sequence: CDR1 SGHRS, CDR2 YFSETQ. The CDR3 runs 14 residues. The CDR3 coding sequence is TGCGCCAGCAGCTTACAGGGGGAGAGGGAGACCCAGTACTTC. As protein: CASSLQGERETQYF. Supplemented by reference TRBV5-1 and TRBJ2-5, the full variable domain reads KAGVTQTPRYLIKTRGQQVTLSCSPISGHRSVSWYQQTPGQGLQFLFEYFSETQRNKGNFPGRFSGRQFSNSRSEMNVSTLELGDSALYLCASSLQGERETQYFGPGTRLLVL.

This clonotype was counted a few times. A read error may produce the germline difference seen at one junction end. V usage is TRBV7-2 and J usage is TRBJ2-3; TRBD1 might be the D (6 bases). The CDR3 consists of 14 residues. In germline, CDR1 is SGHTA, CDR2 FQGNSA. CDR3 nucleotides: TGTGCCAGCAGCTTAAGGGGGAGCATAGATACGCAGTATTTT. This gives the protein CASSLRGSIDTQYF.

This clonotype has just a few counts. The rearrangement uses TRBV19 and TRBJ1-5, with D perhaps matching TRBD1 (5 bases). The ends were cut back, 3 bases at V and 5 bases at J, with 8 bases in the middle. The germline CDR1 and CDR2 sequences are LNHDA and SQIVND (reference sequence). The CDR3 is 13 amino acids. CDR3 in amino acids: CASSIGGHQPQHF. DNA for the CDR3: TGTGCCAGTAGTATCGGGGGTCATCAGCCCCAGCATTTT.